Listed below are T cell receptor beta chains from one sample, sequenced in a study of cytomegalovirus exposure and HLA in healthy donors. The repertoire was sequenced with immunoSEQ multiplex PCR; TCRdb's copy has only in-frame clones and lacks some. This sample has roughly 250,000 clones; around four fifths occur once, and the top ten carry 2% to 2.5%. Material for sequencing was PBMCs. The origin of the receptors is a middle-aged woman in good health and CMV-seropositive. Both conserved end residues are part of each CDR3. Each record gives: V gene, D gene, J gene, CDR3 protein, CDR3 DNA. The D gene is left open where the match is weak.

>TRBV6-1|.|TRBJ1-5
CATREGGASQPQHF
TGTGCCACCAGGGAGGGGGGGGCGAGTCAGCCCCAGCATTTT
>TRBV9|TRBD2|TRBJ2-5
CASSQGLAGGLGQETQYF
TGTGCCAGCAGCCAAGGACTAGCGGGAGGATTGGGGCAAGAGACCCAGTACTTC
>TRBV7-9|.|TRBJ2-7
CASSPGVTVGPEQYF
TGTGCCAGCAGCCCCGGGGTCACGGTGGGCCCCGAGCAGTACTTC
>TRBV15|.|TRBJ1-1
CATSSTGILAFF
TGTGCCACCAGCTCAACAGGGATTTTGGCTTTCTTT
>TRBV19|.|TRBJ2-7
CASSIGRAGYEQYF
TGTGCCAGTAGTATAGGGAGGGCTGGGTACGAGCAGTACTTC
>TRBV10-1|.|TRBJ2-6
CASSYSGANGLTF
TGCGCCAGCAGTTACTCTGGGGCCAACGGCCTGACTTTC
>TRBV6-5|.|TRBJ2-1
CASSPSGGSYNEQFF
TGTGCCAGCAGCCCCAGCGGAGGCTCCTACAATGAGCAGTTCTTC
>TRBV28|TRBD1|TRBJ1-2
CASRAQGEDYGYTF
TGTGCCAGCAGGGCACAGGGGGAGGACTATGGCTACACCTTC
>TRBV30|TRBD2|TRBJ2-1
CAWEVIRTSELEQFF
TGTGCCTGGGAGGTGATTAGGACTAGCGAGCTTGAGCAGTTCTTC
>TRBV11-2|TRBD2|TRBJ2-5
CASSHGLAGALETQYF
TGTGCCAGCAGCCACGGACTAGCGGGAGCTTTGGAGACCCAGTACTTC
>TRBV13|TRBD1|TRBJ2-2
CASSLVGRQGTFTGELLF
TGTGCCAGCAGCTTAGTCGGAAGACAGGGGACCTTCACCGGGGAGCTGCTTTTT
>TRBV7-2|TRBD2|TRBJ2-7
CASSSARRENSYEQYF
TGTGCCAGCAGCTCCGCACGGCGGGAGAACTCCTACGAGCAGTACTTC